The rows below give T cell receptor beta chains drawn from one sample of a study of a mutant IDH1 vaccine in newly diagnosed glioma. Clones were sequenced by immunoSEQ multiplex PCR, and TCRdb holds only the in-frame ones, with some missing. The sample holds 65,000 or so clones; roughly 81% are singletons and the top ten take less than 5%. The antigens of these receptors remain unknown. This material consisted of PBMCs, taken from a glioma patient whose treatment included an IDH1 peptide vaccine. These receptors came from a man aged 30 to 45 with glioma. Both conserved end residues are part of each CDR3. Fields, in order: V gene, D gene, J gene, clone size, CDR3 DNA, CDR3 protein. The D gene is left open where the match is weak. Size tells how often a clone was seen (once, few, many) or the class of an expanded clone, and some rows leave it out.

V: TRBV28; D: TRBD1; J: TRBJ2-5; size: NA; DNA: TGTGCCAGCAGTGATTCAGGCAGGGGGCTGGAGACCCAGTACTTC; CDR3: CASSDSGRGLETQYF
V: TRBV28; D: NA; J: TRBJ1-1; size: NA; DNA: TGTGCCAGCAATCCGGGGATAACTGAAGCTTTCTTT; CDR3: CASNPGITEAFF
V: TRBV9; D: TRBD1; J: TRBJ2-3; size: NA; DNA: TGTGCCAGCAGCGTAGCTAGCAGGACGAAAACGGGACAGGGGGCTTCAGATACGCAGTATTTT; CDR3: CASSVASRTKTGQGASDTQYF
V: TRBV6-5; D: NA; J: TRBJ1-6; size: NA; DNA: TGTGCCAGCAGTTATTCCGGGTACCTCCACTTT; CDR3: CASSYSGYLHF
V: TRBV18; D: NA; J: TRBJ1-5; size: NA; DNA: TGTGCCAGCTCACCTGGACGGGGCAATCAGCCCCAGCATTTT; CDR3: CASSPGRGNQPQHF
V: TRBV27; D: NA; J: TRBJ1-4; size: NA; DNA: TGTGCCAGCAGGCCGGGGGGGGTAACTAATGAAAAACTGTTTTTT; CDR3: CASRPGGVTNEKLFF
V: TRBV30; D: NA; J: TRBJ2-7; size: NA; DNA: TGTGCCTGGAGTGTACTTGGGGTCTACGAGCAGTACTTC; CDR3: CAWSVLGVYEQYF
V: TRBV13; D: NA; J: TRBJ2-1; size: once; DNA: TGTGCCAGCAGCTTATCACTAAAGGGGAGCAACTACAATGAGCAGTTCTTC; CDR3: CASSLSLKGSNYNEQFF
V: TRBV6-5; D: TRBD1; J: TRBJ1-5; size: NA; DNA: TGTGCCAGCAGCCGGGACAGGACCAATCAGCCCCAGCATTTT; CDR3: CASSRDRTNQPQHF
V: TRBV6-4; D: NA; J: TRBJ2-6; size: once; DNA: TGTGCCAGCAGTGACGGTACTGCTGGGGCCAACGTCCTGACTTTC; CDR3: CASSDGTAGANVLTF
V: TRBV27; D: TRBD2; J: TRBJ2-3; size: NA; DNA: TGTGCCAGCAAGAGGACTGGGGACTACACAGATACGCAGTATTTT; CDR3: CASKRTGDYTDTQYF
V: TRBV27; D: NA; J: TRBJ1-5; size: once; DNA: TGTGCCAGCGGTTTTAATCAGCCCCAGCATTTT; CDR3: CASGFNQPQHF
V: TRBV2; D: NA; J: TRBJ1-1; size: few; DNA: TGTGCCAGCAGTGACCGGGGAGAGGTAGGTGAAGCTTTCTTT; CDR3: CASSDRGEVGEAFF
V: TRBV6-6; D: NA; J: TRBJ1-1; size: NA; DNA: TGTGCCAGCAGGCCCTTACGTCGGACTGAAGCTTTCTTT; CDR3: CASRPLRRTEAFF
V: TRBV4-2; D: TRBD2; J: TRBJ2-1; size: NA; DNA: TGTGCCAGCACACAGGGTTTACGGGAGGGTGAGCAGTTCTTC; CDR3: CASTQGLREGEQFF
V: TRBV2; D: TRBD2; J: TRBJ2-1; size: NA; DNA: TGTGCCAGCAGCCTAGCGGGGGCCGACCCTCGCTCCTACAATGAGCAGTTCTTC; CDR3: CASSLAGADPRSYNEQFF
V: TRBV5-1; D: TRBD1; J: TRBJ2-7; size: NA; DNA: TGCGCCAGCAGCTCCCTAGGGGACAGTGCCTACGAGCAGTACTTC; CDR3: CASSSLGDSAYEQYF